This entry lists 21 T cell receptor beta chains sequenced from one sample in a study of shared T cell receptors in the human thymus. Profiling relied on immunoSEQ multiplex PCR, and the TCRdb table lists in-frame clones only, not all of them. The table lists hundreds of thousands of clones, about 90% of them singletons, with roughly 0.0089% in the top ten. These same records also appear under a second study, on human thymus T cells.

Sequenced material: thymocytes. The receptors derive from a boy in the first two years of life with a congenital heart defect.

V and J are TRBV2 and TRBJ1-2; tentative D call: TRBD1 (5 bases). V lost 6 bases and J lost 4, with 18 bases in between. The CDR3 is 15 residues long. Germline CDR1 SNHLY, CDR2 FYNNEI. CDR3 DNA sequence: TGTGCCAGCAGCCACCTCCCGACAGATATCTATGGCTACACCTTC. Its translation: CASSHLPTDIYGYTF.

The chain joins TRBV19 to TRBJ2-3, with TRBD1 as a possible D gene (6 bases). Germline V CDR1 and CDR2: LNHDA, SQIVND (reference sequence). The CDR3 covers 15 residues. V lost 7 bases and J lost 4, with 18 bases in between. The DNA of the CDR3 is TGTGCCAGTACTGTCGGACAGACTTCTTCAGATACGCAGTATTTT. As protein: CASTVGQTSSDTQYF.

The gene calls are TRBV28 and TRBJ2-7; 10 nucleotides align to TRBD2. CDR3 length: 13 residues. From germline, CDR1 is MDHEN and CDR2 SYDVKM. V lost 8 bases and J lost 4; bases outside the gene matches: 5. In DNA form, the CDR3 reads TGTGCCAGCCAAGCGGGAGGGCCATACGAGCAGTACTTC. This gives the protein CASQAGGPYEQYF.

The chain links TRBV28 to TRBJ2-7; D is ambiguous. The CDR3 length is 14 residues. Deletions cut 2 bases from V and 3 bases from J, with 11 bases between. Germline CDR1 MDHEN, CDR2 SYDVKM. Written as DNA, the CDR3 is TGTGCCAGCAGTTTACGGTCCGTTTTCTACGAGCAGTACTTC. Translation: CASSLRSVFYEQYF.

Points on this clone: Other DNA sequences in this sample translate to the same CDR3. The chain links TRBV9 to TRBJ1-6; D is uncertain. Deletions cut 1 base from V and 13 bases from J, with 18 bases between. CDR3 length equals 15 residues. CDR1 and CDR2 (germline): SGDLS, YYNGEE. CDR3 in DNA: TGTGCCAGCAGCGTATGGTCTGGGAGTGGGTCCCCCCTCCACTTT. Encoded protein: CASSVWSGSGSPLHF.

The V call is TRBV29-1, the J call TRBJ1-2; the D gene is possibly TRBD1 (5 bases). Germline CDR1 reads SQVTM; CDR2 reads ANQGSEA. V was shortened by 6 bases and J by 5 bases, with 16 bases between the two germline ends. The CDR3 covers 13 residues. DNA of the CDR3: TGCAGCGTCCGAGGACCAGGGCTTTATGGCTACACCTTC. This gives the protein CSVRGPGLYGYTF.

The J gene is TRBJ2-1, the V gene TRBV4-3, with a weak D call TRBD2 (6 bases). Between the trimmed V and J ends, which lost 4 bases and 0 bases, there was a span of 13 bases. Germline V CDR1 and CDR2: LGHNA, YSLEER. The CDR3 contains 16 residues. CDR3 in amino acids: CASSPSWRDSYNEQFF. The CDR3 DNA follows: TGCGCCAGCAGCCCCTCCTGGCGGGACTCCTACAATGAGCAGTTCTTC.

This clone showed up just a few times. This rearrangement joins TRBV5-4 to TRBJ2-1, with D possibly matching TRBD1 (6 bases). This CDR3 is built from 19 residues. The V gene's germline CDR1 is SGHNT and CDR2 YYREEE (reference sequence). The ends were cut back, 0 bases at V and 5 bases at J, with 24 bases in the middle. In DNA form, the CDR3 reads TGTGCCAGCAGCTTGGCCTCTGGGACACCCCTCCGGAGCCACAATGAGCAGTTCTTC. Protein product: CASSLASGTPLRSHNEQFF. The full variable domain, rest sourced from reference TRBV5-4 and TRBJ2-1, is ETGVTQSPTHLIKTRGQQVTLRCSSQSGHNTVSWYQQALGQGPQFIFQYYREEENGRGNFPPRFSGLQFPNYSSELNVNALELDDSALYLCASSLASGTPLRSHNEQFFGPGTRLTVL.

The rearrangement links TRBV19 to TRBJ2-6, with D perhaps TRBD2 (5 bases). The CDR3 consists of 16 residues. Trimming took off 7 bases at V and 2 bases at J, with 15 bases between the two ends. CDR1 is LNHDA, CDR2 SQIVND, per germline (reference sequence). The DNA for the CDR3 is TGTGCCAGTAACGAAGGAGGACGAGCTGGGGCCAACGTCCTGACTTTC. It translates to CASNEGGRAGANVLTF.

The J gene is TRBJ2-7, the V gene TRBV10-2; tentative D call: TRBD1 (6 bases). The CDR3 has 13 residues. Germline CDR1 is WSHSY and CDR2 is SAAADI. V lost 4 bases and J lost 3, with 10 bases in between. CDR3 nucleotide sequence: TGCGCCAGCAGTGGGATCAGGGGCTACGAGCAGTACTTC. The encoded protein is CASSGIRGYEQYF.

The V and J genes are TRBV5-6 and TRBJ2-7, with D perhaps TRBD1 (7 bases). The V and J ends lost 1 base and 2 bases respectively, with 19 bases between them. This CDR3 comprises 17 residues. Germline V gives CDR1 SGHDT, CDR2 YYEEEE. The CDR3 coding sequence is TGTGCCAGCAGCTTGAAGCGGGCCCGGGACAGACCCTACGAGCAGTACTTC. Residues: CASSLKRARDRPYEQYF.

The DNA of the CDR3 is TGTGCCTGGAGTCCGGGCAAACCGGGGGGTGGAGGAGAAAAACTGTTTTTT. As protein: CAWSPGKPGGGGEKLFF. The rearrangement joins TRBV30 to TRBJ1-4, with a possible D match to TRBD1 (5 bases). The CDR3 has 17 amino acids. The germline CDR1 and CDR2 sequences are GTSNPN and SVGIG (reference sequence). V gave up 2 bases and J gave up 8 bases, with 24 bases separating them.

The rearrangement joins TRBV19 to TRBJ1-2, with D uncertain. Germline CDR1 and CDR2: LNHDA and SQIVND (reference sequence). V dropped 7 bases and J dropped 4 bases, with 10 bases sitting between them. The length of the CDR3 is 12 residues. Here the CDR3 reads CASTSGIYGYTF. CDR3 in DNA: TGTGCCAGTACCTCAGGAATCTATGGCTACACCTTC.

This clone was detected once. This chain uses TRBV7-2 with TRBJ2-5; 9 bases map to TRBD2. Near its end, the DNA agrees better with TRBJ2-7, so the J call may be wrong. Germline loops: CDR1 SGHTA, CDR2 FQGNSA. There are 19 residues in the CDR3. The CDR3 loop is CASSLTSAPSGRPSYEQYF. The CDR3 nucleotides read TGTGCCAGCAGCTTAACCTCGGCCCCCAGCGGGAGGCCATCCTACGAGCAGTACTTC.

The V call is TRBV5-5, the J call TRBJ1-1; D gene unclear. Looked up from germline, CDR1 is SGHKS and CDR2 is YYEKEE (reference sequence). Between the trimmed V and J ends, which lost 4 bases and 14 bases, there was a span of 15 bases. The CDR3 runs 11 residues. CDR3 nucleotides: TGTGCCAGCAGCAACGGTTCTTCGATCTTCTTT. Residues: CASSNGSSIFF.

This chain links TRBV2 with TRBJ2-1; D is possibly TRBD1 (5 bases). V lost 8 bases and J 14 bases, leaving 16 bases between the germline ends. The germline V gene encodes CDR1 SNHLY and CDR2 FYNNEI. The CDR3 length is 11 residues. The DNA for the CDR3 is TGTGCCAGCGGTTATCAGGACAAGGAGTTCTTC. Residues: CASGYQDKEFF.

The V call is TRBV4-3, the J call TRBJ2-4; 8 bases agree with TRBD2. The trim removed 1 base at V and 1 base at J, leaving 12 bases unmatched. The germline gives CDR1 LGHNA, CDR2 YSLEER. The CDR3 length is 19 residues. CDR3 DNA sequence: TGCGCCAGCAGCCAAGTCATCACGGGAGGGCCTGGTGCCAAAAACATTCAGTACTTC. Protein: CASSQVITGGPGAKNIQYF.

V usage is TRBV5-1 and J usage is TRBJ1-3, with D possibly matching TRBD1 (5 bases). The CDR3 extends over 16 amino acids. The germline V gene has CDR1 SGHRS and CDR2 YFSETQ. V shed 1 base and J shed 0 bases, with 11 bases lying between them. The CDR3 here is CASSLRAGTSGNTIYF. DNA of the CDR3: TGCGCCAGCAGCTTGCGGGCGGGGACCTCTGGAAACACCATATATTTT. Combining the CDR3 with reference TRBV5-1 and TRBJ1-3 gives the whole variable domain KAGVTQTPRYLIKTRGQQVTLSCSPISGHRSVSWYQQTPGQGLQFLFEYFSETQRNKGNFPGRFSGRQFSNSRSEMNVSTLELGDSALYLCASSLRAGTSGNTIYFGEGSWLTVV.

The chain employs TRBV14 and TRBJ2-7, with D maybe TRBD1 (6 bases). The V gene's germline CDR1 is SGHDN and CDR2 FVKESK. This CDR3 region has 17 residues. Trimming cost V 4 bases and J 3 bases, with 22 bases left between them. DNA of the CDR3: TGTGCCAGCAGCCGCATACCTCATATACTAGGGGGCTACGAGCAGTACTTC. Its protein is CASSRIPHILGGYEQYF.

The chain combines TRBV28 with TRBJ2-5; D perhaps matches TRBD1 (6 bases). In germline, CDR1 is MDHEN, CDR2 SYDVKM. CDR3 length: 14 residues. V dropped 8 bases and J dropped 4 bases, with 17 bases sitting between them. CDR3 amino acids: CASFLRGGGETQYF. CDR3 DNA: TGTGCCAGCTTCCTCAGGGGTGGGGGAGAGACCCAGTACTTC. The entire variable domain, with the rest obtained from reference TRBV28 and TRBJ2-5, is as follows: DVKVTQSSRYLVKRTGEKVFLECVQDMDHENMFWYRQDPGLGLRLIYFSYDVKMKEKGDIPEGYSVSREKKERFSLILESASTNQTSMYLCASFLRGGGETQYFGPGTRLLVL.

The chain links TRBV10-2 to TRBJ1-2, with D possibly TRBD1 on 5 matching bases. Germline V gives CDR1 WSHSY, CDR2 SAAADI. V lost 6 bases and J 7 bases, leaving 18 bases between the germline ends. CDR3 size: 14 residues. The CDR3 here is CASRKTEARFGYTF. The CDR3, as DNA: TGCGCCAGCAGGAAGACAGAAGCCCGTTTTGGCTACACCTTC.